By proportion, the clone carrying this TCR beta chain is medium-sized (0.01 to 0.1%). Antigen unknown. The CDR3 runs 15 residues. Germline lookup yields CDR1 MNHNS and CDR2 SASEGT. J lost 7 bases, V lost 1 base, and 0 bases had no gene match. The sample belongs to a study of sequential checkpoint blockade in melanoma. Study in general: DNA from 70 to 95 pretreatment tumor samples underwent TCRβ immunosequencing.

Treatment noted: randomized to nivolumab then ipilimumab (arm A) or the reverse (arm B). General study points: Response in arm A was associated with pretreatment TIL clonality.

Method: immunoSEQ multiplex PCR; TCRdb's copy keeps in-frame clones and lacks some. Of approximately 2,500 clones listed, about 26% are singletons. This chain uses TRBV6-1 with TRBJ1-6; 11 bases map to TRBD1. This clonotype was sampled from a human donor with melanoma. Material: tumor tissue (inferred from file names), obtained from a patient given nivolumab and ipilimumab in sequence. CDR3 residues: CASSEGTGGNSPLHF. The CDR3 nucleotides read TGTGCCAGCAGTGAAGGGACAGGGGGCAATTCACCCCTCCACTTT.